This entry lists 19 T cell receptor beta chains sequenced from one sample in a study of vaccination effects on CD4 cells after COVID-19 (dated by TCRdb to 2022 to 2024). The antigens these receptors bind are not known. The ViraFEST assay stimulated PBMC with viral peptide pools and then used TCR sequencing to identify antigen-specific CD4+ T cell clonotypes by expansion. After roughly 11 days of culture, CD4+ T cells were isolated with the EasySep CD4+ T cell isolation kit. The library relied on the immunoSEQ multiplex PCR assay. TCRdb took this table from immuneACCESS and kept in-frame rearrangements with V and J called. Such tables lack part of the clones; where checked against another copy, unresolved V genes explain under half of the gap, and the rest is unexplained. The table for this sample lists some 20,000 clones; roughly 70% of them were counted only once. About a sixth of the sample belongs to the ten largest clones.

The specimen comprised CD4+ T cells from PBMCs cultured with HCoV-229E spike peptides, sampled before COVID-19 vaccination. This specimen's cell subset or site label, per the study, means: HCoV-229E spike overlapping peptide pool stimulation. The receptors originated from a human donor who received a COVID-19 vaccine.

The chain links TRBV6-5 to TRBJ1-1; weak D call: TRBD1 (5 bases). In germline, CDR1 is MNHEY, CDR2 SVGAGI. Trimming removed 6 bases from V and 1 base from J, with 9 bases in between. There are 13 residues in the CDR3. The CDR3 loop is CASRITGNTEAFF. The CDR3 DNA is TGTGCCAGCAGAATAACAGGGAACACTGAAGCTTTCTTT.

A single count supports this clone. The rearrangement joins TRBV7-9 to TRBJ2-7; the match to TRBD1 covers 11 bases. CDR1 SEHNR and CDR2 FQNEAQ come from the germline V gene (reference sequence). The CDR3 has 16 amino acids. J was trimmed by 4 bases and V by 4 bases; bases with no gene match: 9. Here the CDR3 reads CASSSDRGRRRYEQYF. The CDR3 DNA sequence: TGTGCCAGCAGCTCGGACAGGGGGCGTCGGAGATACGAGCAGTACTTC. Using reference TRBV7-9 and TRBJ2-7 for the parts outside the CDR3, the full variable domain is DTGVSQNPRHKITKRGQNVTFRCDPISEHNRLYWYRQTLGQGPEFLTYFQNEAQLEKSRLLSDRFSAERPKGSFSTLEIQRTEQGDSAMYLCASSSDRGRRRYEQYFGPGTRLTVT.

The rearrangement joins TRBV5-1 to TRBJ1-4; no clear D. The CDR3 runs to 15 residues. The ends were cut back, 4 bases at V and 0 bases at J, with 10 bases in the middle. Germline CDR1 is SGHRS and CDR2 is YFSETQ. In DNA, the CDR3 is TGCGCCAGCAGCAATCAGAGGACAACTAATGAAAAACTGTTTTTT. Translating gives CASSNQRTTNEKLFF.

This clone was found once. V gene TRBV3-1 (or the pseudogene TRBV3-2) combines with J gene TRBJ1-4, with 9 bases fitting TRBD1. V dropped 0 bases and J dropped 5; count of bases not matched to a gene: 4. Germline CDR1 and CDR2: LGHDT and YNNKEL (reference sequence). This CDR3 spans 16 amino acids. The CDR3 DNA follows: TGTGCCAGCAGCCAAGATCTAGGGACAGGGAATGAAAAACTGTTTTTT. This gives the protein CASSQDLGTGNEKLFF.

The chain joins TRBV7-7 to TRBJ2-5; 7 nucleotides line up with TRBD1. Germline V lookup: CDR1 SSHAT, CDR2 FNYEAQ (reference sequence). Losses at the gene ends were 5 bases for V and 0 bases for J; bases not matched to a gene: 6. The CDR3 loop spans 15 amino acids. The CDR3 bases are TGTGCCAGCAGCCAAACAGGGGCCTACCAAGAGACCCAGTACTTC. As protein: CASSQTGAYQETQYF.

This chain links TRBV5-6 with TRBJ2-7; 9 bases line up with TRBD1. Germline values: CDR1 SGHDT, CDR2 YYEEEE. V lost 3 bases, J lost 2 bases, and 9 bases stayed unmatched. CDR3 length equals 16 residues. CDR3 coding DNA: TGTGCCAGCAGCTCTACGGGACAGGGTCTTCCCTACGAGCAGTACTTC. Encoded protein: CASSSTGQGLPYEQYF.

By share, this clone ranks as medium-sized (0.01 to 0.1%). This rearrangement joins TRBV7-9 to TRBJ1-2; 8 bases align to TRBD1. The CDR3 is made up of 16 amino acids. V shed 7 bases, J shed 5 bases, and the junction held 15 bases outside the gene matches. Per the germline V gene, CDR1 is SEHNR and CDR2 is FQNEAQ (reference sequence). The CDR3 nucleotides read TGTGCCAGCACCAGAGAAAAGGCAGGGGGCGGATATGGCTACACCTTC. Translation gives CASTREKAGGGYGYTF. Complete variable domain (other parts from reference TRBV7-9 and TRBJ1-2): DTGVSQNPRHKITKRGQNVTFRCDPISEHNRLYWYRQTLGQGPEFLTYFQNEAQLEKSRLLSDRFSAERPKGSFSTLEIQRTEQGDSAMYLCASTREKAGGGYGYTFGSGTRLTVV.

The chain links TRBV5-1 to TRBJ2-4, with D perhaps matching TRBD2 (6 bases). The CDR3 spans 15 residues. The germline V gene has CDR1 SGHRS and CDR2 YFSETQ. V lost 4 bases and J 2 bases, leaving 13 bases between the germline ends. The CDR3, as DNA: TGCGCCAGCAGCCCGATGGGGGGAACCAAAAACATTCAGTACTTC. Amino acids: CASSPMGGTKNIQYF.

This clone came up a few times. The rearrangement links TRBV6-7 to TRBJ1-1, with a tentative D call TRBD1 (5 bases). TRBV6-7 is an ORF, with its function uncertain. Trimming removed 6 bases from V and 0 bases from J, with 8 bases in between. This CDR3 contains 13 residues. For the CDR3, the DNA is TGTGCCAGCAGACCAGGGTTGAACACTGAAGCTTTCTTT. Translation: CASRPGLNTEAFF.

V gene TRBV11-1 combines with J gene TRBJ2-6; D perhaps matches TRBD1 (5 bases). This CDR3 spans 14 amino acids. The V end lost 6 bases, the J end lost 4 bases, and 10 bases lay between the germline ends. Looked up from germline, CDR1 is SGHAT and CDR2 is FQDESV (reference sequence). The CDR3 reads CASSRGLGANVLTF. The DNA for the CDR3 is TGTGCCAGCAGTAGGGGCCTCGGGGCCAACGTCCTGACTTTC.

The CDR3 reads CASGNGTGKGNEQFF. The CDR3 DNA reads as TGTGCTAGTGGTAACGGGACAGGGAAAGGGAATGAGCAGTTCTTC. The chain employs TRBV12-5 and TRBJ2-1; 9 positions match TRBD1. Germline V gene lookup returns CDR1 LGHNT and CDR2 FRNRAP. CDR3 length: 15 residues. The ends lost 5 bases at V and 7 bases at J; junction bases unmatched: 9.

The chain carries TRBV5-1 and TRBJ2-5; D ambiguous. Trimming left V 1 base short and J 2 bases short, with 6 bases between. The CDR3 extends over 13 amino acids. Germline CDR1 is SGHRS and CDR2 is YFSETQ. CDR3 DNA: TGCGCCAGCAGCTTGTTTACGCAAGAGACCCAGTACTTC. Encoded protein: CASSLFTQETQYF.

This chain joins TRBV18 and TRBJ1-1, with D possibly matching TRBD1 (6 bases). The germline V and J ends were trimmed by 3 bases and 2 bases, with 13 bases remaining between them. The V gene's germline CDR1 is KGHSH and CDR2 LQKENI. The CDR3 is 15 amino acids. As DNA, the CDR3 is TGTGCCAGCTCACCGAACCAGGGACAAAACACTGAAGCTTTCTTT. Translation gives CASSPNQGQNTEAFF.

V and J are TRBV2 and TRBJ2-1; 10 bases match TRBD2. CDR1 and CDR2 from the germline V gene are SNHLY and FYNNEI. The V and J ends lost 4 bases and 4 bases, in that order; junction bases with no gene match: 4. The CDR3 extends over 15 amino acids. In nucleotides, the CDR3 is TGTGCCAGCAGTGTTGGACTAGCGGATTACAATGAGCAGTTCTTC. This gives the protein CASSVGLADYNEQFF. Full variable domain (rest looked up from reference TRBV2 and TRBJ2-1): EPEVTQTPSHQVTQMGQEVILRCVPISNHLYFYWYRQILGQKVEFLVSFYNNEISEKSEIFDDQFSVERPDGSNFTLKIRSTKLEDSAMYFCASSVGLADYNEQFFGPGTRLTVL.

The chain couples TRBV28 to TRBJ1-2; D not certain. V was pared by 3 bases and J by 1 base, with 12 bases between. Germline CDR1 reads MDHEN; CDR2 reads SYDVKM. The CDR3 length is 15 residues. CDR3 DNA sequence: TGTGCCAGCAGTTTCTCCGGCCGGATTAACTATGGCTACACCTTC. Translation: CASSFSGRINYGYTF.

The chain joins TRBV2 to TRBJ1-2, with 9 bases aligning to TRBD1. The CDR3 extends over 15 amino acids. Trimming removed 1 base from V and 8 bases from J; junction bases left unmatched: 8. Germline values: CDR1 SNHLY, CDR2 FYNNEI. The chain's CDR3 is CASSEVQTGGGGYTF. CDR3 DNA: TGTGCCAGCAGTGAAGTTCAGACAGGGGGAGGAGGCTACACCTTC.

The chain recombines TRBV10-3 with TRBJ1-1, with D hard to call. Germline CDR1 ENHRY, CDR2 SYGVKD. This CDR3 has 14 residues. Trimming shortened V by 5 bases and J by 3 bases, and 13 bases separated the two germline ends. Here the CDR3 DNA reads TGTGCCATCAGTAGGGAGGGAGGTGACACTGAAGCTTTCTTT. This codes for CAISREGGDTEAFF.

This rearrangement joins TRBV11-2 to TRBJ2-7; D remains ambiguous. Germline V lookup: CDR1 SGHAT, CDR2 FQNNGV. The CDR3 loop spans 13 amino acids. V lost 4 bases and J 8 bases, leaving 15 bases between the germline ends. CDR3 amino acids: CASSSDPRSQQYF. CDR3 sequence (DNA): TGTGCCAGCAGCTCCGACCCGCGGTCTCAGCAGTACTTC. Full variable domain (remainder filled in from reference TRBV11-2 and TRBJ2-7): EAGVAQSPRYKIIEKRQSVAFWCNPISGHATLYWYQQILGQGPKLLIQFQNNGVVDDSQLPKDRFSAERLKGVDSTLKIQPAKLEDSAVYLCASSSDPRSQQYFGPGTRLTVT.

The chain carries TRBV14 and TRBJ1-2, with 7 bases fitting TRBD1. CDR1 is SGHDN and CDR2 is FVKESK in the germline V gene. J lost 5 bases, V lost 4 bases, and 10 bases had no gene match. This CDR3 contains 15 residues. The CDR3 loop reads CASSLLAGRGYGYTF. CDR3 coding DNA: TGTGCCAGCAGCCTCCTCGCGGGCAGGGGGTATGGCTACACCTTC.